The clone carrying this T cell receptor (beta chain) was detected a few times. The antigen remains unidentified. The data are from a study of T-cell reconstitution after alpha-beta-depleted transplantation in children. Study conclusions and caveats: Where some patients showed high TCRbeta diversity at day 60, it came from recipient T cells and thymic progenitors that had survived. T cells produced anew were the main source of T-cell counts and diversity one year after transplant. Several hundred graft clones that had expanded were reportedly the source of alpha-beta T cells about two months after transplant.

This CDR3 comprises 12 residues. V dropped 6 bases and J dropped 11 bases, with 14 bases sitting between them. CDR1 is KGHSH, CDR2 LQKENI, per germline. This sample's TCRbeta library carried unique molecular identifier barcodes. TCRdb processed the PCR reads anew with MiXCR; each CDR3 protein has one entry. The data show 610,000 or so distinct CDR3 sequences, 25% to 30% seen once. The sample consisted of PBMCs, taken before TCRalphabeta/CD19-depleted stem cell transplant. The TCR sequence derives from a boy under two years old with Wiskott-Aldrich syndrome, due to receive a stem cell transplant. The genes are TRBV18 and TRBJ2-1; D gene uncertain. CDR3 sequence: CASSPFLGKQFF. The CDR3 bases are TGTGCCAGCTCCCCCTTTCTGGGGAAGCAGTTCTTC. The whole variable domain, remainder taken from reference TRBV18 and TRBJ2-1, is NAGVMQNPRHLVRRRGQEARLRCSPMKGHSHVYWYRQLPEEGLKFMVYLQKENIIDESGMPKERFSAEFPKEGPSILRIQQVVRGDSAAYFCASSPFLGKQFFGPGTRLTVL.